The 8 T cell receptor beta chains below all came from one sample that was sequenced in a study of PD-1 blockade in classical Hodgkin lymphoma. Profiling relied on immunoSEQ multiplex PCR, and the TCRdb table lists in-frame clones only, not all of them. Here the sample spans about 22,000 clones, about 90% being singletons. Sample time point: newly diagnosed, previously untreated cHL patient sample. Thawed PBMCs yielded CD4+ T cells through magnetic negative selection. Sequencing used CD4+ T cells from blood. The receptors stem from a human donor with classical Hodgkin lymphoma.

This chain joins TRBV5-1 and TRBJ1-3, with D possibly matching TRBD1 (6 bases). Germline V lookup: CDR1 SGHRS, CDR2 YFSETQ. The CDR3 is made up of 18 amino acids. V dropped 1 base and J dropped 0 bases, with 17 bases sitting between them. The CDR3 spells CASSLKGGPLSSGNTIYF. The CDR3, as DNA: TGCGCCAGCAGCTTGAAAGGGGGTCCCTTGAGCTCTGGAAACACCATATATTTT.

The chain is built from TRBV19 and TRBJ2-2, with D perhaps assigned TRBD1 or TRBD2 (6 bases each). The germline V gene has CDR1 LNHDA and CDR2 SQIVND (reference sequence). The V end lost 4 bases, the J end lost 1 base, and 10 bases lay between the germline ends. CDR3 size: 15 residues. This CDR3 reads CASSNGGLNTGELFF. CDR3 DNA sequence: TGTGCCAGTAGTAATGGGGGGCTGAACACCGGGGAGCTGTTTTTT.

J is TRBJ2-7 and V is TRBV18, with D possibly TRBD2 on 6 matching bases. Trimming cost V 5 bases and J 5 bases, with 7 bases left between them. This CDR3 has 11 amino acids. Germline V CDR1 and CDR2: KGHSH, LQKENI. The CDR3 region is CASSLADEQYF. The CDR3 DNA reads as TGTGCCAGCTCATTAGCGGACGAGCAGTACTTC. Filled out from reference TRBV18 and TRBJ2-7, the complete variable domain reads NAGVMQNPRHLVRRRGQEARLRCSPMKGHSHVYWYRQLPEEGLKFMVYLQKENIIDESGMPKERFSAEFPKEGPSILRIQQVVRGDSAAYFCASSLADEQYFGPGTRLTVT.

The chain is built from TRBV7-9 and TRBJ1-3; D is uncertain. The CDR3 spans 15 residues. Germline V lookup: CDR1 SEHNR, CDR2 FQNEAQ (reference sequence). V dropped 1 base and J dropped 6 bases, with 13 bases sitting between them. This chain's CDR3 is CASSLGSFGINTIYF. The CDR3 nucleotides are TGTGCCAGCAGCTTAGGGTCATTTGGGATAAACACCATATATTTT.

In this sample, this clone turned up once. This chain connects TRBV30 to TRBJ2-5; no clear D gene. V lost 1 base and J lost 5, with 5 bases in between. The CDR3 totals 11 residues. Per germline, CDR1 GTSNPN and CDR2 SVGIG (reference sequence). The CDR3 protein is CAWSDGETQYF. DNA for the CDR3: TGTGCCTGGAGTGACGGGGAGACCCAGTACTTC.

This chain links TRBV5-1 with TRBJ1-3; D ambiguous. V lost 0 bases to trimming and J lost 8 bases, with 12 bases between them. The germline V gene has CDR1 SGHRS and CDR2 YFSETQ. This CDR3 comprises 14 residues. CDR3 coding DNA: TGCGCCAGCAGCTTGGGCCGAATTCGCGACACCATATATTTT. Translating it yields CASSLGRIRDTIYF. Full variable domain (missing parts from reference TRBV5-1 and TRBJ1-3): KAGVTQTPRYLIKTRGQQVTLSCSPISGHRSVSWYQQTPGQGLQFLFEYFSETQRNKGNFPGRFSGRQFSNSRSEMNVSTLELGDSALYLCASSLGRIRDTIYFGEGSWLTVV.

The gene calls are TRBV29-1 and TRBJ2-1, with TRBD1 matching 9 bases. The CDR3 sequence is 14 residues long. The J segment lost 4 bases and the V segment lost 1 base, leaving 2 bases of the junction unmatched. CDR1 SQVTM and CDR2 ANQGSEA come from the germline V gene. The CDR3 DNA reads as TGCAGCGTTGAAGGGACAGGGGTTTACAATGAGCAGTTCTTC. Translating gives CSVEGTGVYNEQFF.

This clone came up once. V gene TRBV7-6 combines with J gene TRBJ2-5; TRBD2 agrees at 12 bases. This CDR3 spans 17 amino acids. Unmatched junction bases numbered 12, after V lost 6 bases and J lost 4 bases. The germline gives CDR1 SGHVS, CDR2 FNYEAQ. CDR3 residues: CASRPPASGGARETQYF. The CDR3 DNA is TGTGCCAGCAGACCCCCGGCTAGCGGGGGGGCTAGAGAGACCCAGTACTTC.